These 6 T cell receptor beta chains share one sample of origin, sequenced in a study of blood T cell repertoires in COVID-19. The data were produced by immunoSEQ multiplex PCR, yet TCRdb's version contains in-frame clones alone and is incomplete. Among about 81,000 clones, about 84% were seen once, and the ten largest hold around a quarter. The sample taken for sequencing was peripheral blood. These receptors all stem from a human donor in a cohort sampled during active COVID-19.

The gene calls are TRBV6-5 and TRBJ2-1; the match to TRBD1 covers 10 bases. Germline values: CDR1 MNHEY, CDR2 SVGAGI. Trimming cost V 5 bases and J 8 bases; bases outside gene matches: 9. The CDR3 has 15 amino acids. Here the CDR3 DNA reads TGTGCCAGCAGTCAATTAGGGACAGGGGAGTATGAGCAGTTCTTC. Amino acid sequence: CASSQLGTGEYEQFF.

This chain links TRBV24-1 with TRBJ2-3; the match to TRBD1 covers 8 bases. The V segment lost 7 bases and the J segment 3 bases; nucleotides outside the gene matches: 2. Germline V gene sequence: CDR1 KGHDR, CDR2 SFDVKD. This CDR3 region has 13 residues. The CDR3: CATSGQGTDTQYF. CDR3 DNA sequence: TGTGCCACCAGCGGACAGGGTACAGATACGCAGTATTTT.

V gene TRBV19 combines with J gene TRBJ2-7, with unresolved D. This CDR3 contains 11 residues. Germline V gene lookup returns CDR1 LNHDA and CDR2 SQIVND (reference sequence). V was trimmed by 2 bases and J by 6 bases, leaving 5 bases between them. CDR3 sequence: CASSITGEQYF. CDR3 nucleotides: TGTGCCAGTAGTATAACCGGCGAGCAGTACTTC. The full variable domain, in which reference TRBV19 and TRBJ2-7 provide the parts outside the CDR3, is DGGITQSPKYLFRKEGQNVTLSCEQNLNHDAMYWYRQDPGQGLRLIYYSQIVNDFQKGDIAEGYSVSREKKESFPLTVTSAQKNPTAFYLCASSITGEQYFGPGTRLTVT.

The chain recombines TRBV11-3 with TRBJ2-7, with D hard to call. V was cut by 5 bases and J by 3 bases, with 11 bases left in between. The length of the CDR3 is 13 residues. Germline V lookup: CDR1 SGHNT, CDR2 YENEEA. This CDR3 is CASSLTANYEQYF. CDR3 DNA: TGTGCCAGCAGCCTCACAGCTAACTACGAGCAGTACTTC. Full variable domain (remainder filled in from reference TRBV11-3 and TRBJ2-7): EAGVVQSPRYKIIEKKQPVAFWCNPISGHNTLYWYLQNLGQGPELLIRYENEEAVDDSQLPKDRFSAERLKGVDSTLKIQPAELGDSAVYLCASSLTANYEQYFGPGTRLTVT.

The chain combines TRBV19 with TRBJ2-3, with D perhaps matching TRBD2 (6 bases). The germline CDR1 and CDR2 sequences are LNHDA and SQIVND (reference sequence). V lost 5 bases and J 1 base, leaving 10 bases between the germline ends. The length of the CDR3 is 14 residues. The CDR3 region is CASSLTGGTDTQYF. The CDR3 DNA reads as TGTGCCAGTAGTTTAACGGGAGGCACAGATACGCAGTATTTT.

V is TRBV5-4 and J is TRBJ2-3; TRBD2 matches at 7 bases. Trimming at V came to 0 bases and at J to 6 bases, leaving 10 bases not matched to a gene. Per germline, CDR1 SGHNT and CDR2 YYREEE (reference sequence). This CDR3 region has 16 residues. The CDR3 sequence: CASSLGGGVLLDTQYF. In DNA form, the CDR3 reads TGTGCCAGCAGCTTGGGCGGGGGAGTTTTGTTGGATACGCAGTATTTT.